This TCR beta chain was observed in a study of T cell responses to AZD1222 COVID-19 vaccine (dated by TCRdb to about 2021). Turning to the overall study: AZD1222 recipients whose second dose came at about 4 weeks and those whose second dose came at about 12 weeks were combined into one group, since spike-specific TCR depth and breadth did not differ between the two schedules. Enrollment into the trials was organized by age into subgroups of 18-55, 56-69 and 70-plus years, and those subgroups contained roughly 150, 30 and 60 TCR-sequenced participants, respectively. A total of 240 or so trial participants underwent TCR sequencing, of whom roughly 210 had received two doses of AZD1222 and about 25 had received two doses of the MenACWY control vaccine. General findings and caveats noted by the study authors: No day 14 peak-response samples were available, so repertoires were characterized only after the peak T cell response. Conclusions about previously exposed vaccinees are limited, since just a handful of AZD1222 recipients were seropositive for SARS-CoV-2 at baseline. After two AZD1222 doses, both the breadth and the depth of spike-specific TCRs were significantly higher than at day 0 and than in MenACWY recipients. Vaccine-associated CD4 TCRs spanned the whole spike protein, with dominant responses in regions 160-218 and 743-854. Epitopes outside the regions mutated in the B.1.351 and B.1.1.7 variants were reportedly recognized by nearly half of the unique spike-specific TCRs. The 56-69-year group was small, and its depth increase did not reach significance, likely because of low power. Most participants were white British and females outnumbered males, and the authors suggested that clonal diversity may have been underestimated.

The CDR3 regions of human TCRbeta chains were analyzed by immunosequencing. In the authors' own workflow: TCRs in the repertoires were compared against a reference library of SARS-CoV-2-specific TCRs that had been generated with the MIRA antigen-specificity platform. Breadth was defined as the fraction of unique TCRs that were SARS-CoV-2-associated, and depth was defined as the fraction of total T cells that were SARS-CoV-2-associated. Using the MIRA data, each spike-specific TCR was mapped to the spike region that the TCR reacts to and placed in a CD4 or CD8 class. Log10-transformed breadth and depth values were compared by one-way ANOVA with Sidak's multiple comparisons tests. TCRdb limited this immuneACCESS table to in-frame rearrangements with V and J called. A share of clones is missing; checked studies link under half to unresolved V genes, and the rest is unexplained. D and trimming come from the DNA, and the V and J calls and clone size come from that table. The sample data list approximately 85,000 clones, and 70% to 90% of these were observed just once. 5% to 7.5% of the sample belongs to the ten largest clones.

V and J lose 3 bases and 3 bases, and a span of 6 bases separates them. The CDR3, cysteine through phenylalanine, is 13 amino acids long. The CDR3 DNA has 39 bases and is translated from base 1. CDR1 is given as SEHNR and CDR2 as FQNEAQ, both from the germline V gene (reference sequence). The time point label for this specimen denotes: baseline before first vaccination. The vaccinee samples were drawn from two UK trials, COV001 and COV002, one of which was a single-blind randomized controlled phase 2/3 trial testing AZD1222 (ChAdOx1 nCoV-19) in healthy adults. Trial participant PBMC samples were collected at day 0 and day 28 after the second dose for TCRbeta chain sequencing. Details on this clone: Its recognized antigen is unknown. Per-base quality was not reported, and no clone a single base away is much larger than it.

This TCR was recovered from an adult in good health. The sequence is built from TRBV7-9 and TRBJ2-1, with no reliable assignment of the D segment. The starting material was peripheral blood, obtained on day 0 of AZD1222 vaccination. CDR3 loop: CASSLALYNEQFF. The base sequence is TGTGCCAGCAGCTTGGCTCTCTACAATGAGCAGTTCTTC.